These 6 T cell receptor beta chains share one sample of origin, sequenced in a study of primary melanoma T cells and metastatic recurrence. Using immunoSEQ multiplex PCR, the repertoire was profiled, and TCRdb retains in-frame clones only, with some absent. The table shows hundreds of clones, with around four fifths occurring only once. The sample consisted of melanoma tumor tissue. Receptors originate from a human donor with melanoma.

V and J are TRBV11-3 and TRBJ1-2; TRBD1 is a possible D gene (5 bases). Deletions cut 5 bases from V and 0 bases from J, with 16 bases between. This CDR3 contains 16 residues. The V gene's germline CDR1 is SGHNT and CDR2 YENEEA. This chain's CDR3 is CASSLGRWESNYGYTF. For the CDR3, the DNA is TGTGCCAGCAGCCTGGGGCGGTGGGAGTCTAACTATGGCTACACCTTC.

This clone was counted only a few times. The V and J genes are TRBV11-3 and TRBJ1-1; a weak D match, TRBD1 (6 bases). CDR1 SGHNT and CDR2 YENEEA come from the germline V gene. The CDR3 spans 14 residues. With 6 bases removed from V and 7 bases from J, the gap between germline ends came to 18 bases. The CDR3 nucleotides are TGTGCCAGCAGTATGCAGGGGAGGAGAGATGAAGCTTTCTTT. It is translated as CASSMQGRRDEAFF.

J is TRBJ2-2 and V is TRBV11-3; perhaps D is TRBD1 or TRBD2 (7 bases each). The V end lost 4 bases, the J end lost 5 bases, and 23 bases lay between the germline ends. Per germline, CDR1 SGHNT and CDR2 YENEEA. CDR3 length: 18 residues. DNA for the CDR3: TGTGCCAGCAGCTCCCCTCAGCAGGGGGAGGGATATACCGGGGAGCTGTTTTTT. Translating gives CASSSPQQGEGYTGELFF.

This chain uses TRBV7-7 with TRBJ2-1; TRBD1 aligns across 12 bases. Germline V gene data show CDR1 as SSHAT and CDR2 as FNYEAQ (reference sequence). The junction had 10 bases not matched to a gene; V was cut back by 5 bases and J by 2 bases. The CDR3 extends over 18 amino acids. This CDR3 reads CASSRDRGLRITYNEQFF. The CDR3 DNA sequence: TGTGCCAGCAGCCGGGACAGGGGGCTGCGTATTACCTACAATGAGCAGTTCTTC.

In its sample, this clone was seen once. The V and J genes are TRBV6-8 and TRBJ1-6; 8 positions agree with TRBD1. Trimming at V came to 2 bases and at J to 6 bases, leaving 6 bases not matched to a gene. Germline loops: CDR1 MNHGY, CDR2 SAAAGT. CDR3 length: 16 amino acids. DNA of the CDR3: TGTGCCAGCAGTTACGATCGGACAGGGACTAATTCACCCCTCCACTTT. Its protein product is CASSYDRTGTNSPLHF.

V usage is TRBV10-3 and J usage is TRBJ1-1; 10 nucleotides align to TRBD1. The CDR3 runs to 15 residues. CDR1 is ENHRY and CDR2 is SYGVKD in the germline V gene. V shed 1 base and J 4 bases; nucleotides not matched to a gene: 3. The CDR3 sequence is CAISEWDRGRTEAFF. Here the CDR3 DNA reads TGTGCCATCAGTGAGTGGGACAGGGGACGCACTGAAGCTTTCTTT.